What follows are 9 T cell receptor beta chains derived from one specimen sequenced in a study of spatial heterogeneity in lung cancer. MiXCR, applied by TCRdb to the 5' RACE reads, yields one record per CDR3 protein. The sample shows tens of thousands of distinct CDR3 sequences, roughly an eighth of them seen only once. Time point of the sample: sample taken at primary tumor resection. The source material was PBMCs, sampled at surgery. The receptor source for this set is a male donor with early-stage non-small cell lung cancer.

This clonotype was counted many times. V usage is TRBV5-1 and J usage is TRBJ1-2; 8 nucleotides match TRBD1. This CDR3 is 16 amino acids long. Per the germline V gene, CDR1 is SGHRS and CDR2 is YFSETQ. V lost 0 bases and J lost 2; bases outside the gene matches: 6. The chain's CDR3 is CASSLGAGTGNYGYTF. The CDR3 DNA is TGCGCCAGCAGCTTGGGTGCCGGGACAGGAAACTATGGCTACACCTTC.

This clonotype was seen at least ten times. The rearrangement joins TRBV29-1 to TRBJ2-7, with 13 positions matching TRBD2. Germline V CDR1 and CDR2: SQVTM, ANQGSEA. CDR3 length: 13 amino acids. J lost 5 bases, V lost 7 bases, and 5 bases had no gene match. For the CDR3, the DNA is TGCAGCGCTTGGACTAGCGGGAGTCACGAGCAGTACTTC. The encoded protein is CSAWTSGSHEQYF.

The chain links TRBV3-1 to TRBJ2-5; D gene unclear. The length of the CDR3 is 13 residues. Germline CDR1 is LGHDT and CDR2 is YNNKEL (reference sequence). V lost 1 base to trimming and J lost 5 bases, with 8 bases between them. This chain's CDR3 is CASSQAPPETQYF. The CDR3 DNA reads TGTGCCAGCAGCCAAGCGCCTCCCGAGACCCAGTACTTC.

CDR3 region: CAIAGLAGGLAGELFF. The CDR3 DNA reads TGTGCCATAGCCGGGCTAGCGGGAGGGCTAGCCGGGGAGCTGTTTTTT. The V call is TRBV10-3, the J call TRBJ2-2, with 12 positions matching TRBD2. J lost 6 bases, V lost 9 bases, and 11 bases had no gene match. This CDR3 is 16 amino acids long. In germline, CDR1 is ENHRY, CDR2 SYGVKD.

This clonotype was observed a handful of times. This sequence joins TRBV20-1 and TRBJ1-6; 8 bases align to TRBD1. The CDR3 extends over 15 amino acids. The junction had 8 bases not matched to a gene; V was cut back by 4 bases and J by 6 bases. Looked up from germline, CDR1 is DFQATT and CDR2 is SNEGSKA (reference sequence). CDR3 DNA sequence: TGCAGTGCTACCCGGACAGGGAGGGGTAATTCACCCCTCCACTTT. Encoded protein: CSATRTGRGNSPLHF.

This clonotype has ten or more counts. The CDR3 DNA reads as TGCGCCAGCAGCTTGGATGGGATCACGTACCAAGAGACCCAGTACTTC. Amino acids: CASSLDGITYQETQYF. The rearrangement uses TRBV5-1 and TRBJ2-5; no firm D call. Germline V gene sequence: CDR1 SGHRS, CDR2 YFSETQ. V was shortened by 0 bases and J by 0 bases, with 12 bases between the two germline ends. This CDR3 contains 16 residues.

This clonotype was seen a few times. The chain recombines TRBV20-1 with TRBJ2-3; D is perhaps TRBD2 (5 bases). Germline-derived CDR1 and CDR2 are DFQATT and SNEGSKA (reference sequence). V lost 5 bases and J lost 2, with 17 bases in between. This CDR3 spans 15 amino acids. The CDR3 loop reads CSAQRPSGVTDTQYF. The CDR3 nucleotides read TGCAGTGCTCAACGTCCCTCCGGGGTCACAGATACGCAGTATTTT.

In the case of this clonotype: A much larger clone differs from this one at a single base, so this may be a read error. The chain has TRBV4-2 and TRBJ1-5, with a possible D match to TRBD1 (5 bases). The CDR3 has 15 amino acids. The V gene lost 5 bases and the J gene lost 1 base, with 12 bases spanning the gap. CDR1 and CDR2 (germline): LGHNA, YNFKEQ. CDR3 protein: CASSNNRDSNQPQHF. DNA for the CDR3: TGTGCCAGCAGCAACAACCGGGACAGCAATCAGCCCCAGCATTTT.

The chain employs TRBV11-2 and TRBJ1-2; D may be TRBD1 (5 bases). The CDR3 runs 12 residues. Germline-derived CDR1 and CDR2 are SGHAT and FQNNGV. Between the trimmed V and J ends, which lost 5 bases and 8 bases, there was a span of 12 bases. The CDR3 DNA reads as TGTGCCAGCAGCAGAGCCAGGGACGGCTACACCTTC. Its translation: CASSRARDGYTF.